This T cell receptor beta chain was observed in a study of shared clonotypes between healthy human individuals (dated by TCRdb to the early 2020s). A note on the overall study: Three men and two women, aged 18 to 49 years, made up the cohort. Libraries were prepared and TCR repertoires were sequenced by different laboratories using diverse techniques, in order to increase sequencing depth and limit assay-specific biases. For each donor, CD4 naive and CD4 memory were each run on three plates, CD8 naive on two plates, and CD8 memory on one plate. Per donor, leukapheresis produced somewhere between about 0.9 and 9 billion PBMCs. To estimate repertoire size and how much clonotype sharing occurs between individuals, the study deeply sequenced the blood TCR repertoires of about five healthy adults.

About this clone: This receptor's antigen is unknown. The sample holds no much larger clone one base away, and base qualities are not on file.

The germline V gene yields MGHRA for CDR1 and YSYEKL for CDR2. Counted from cysteine to phenylalanine, this CDR3 has 15 amino acids. Kept here is only the CDR3 DNA, which spans 45 bases and is read in frame from base 1. Trimming costs V 1 base and J 4 bases, and their ends lie 14 bases apart. Beyond this particular receptor, the publication reports: Naive subsets generally had larger estimated clonotype richness than memory subsets did. When a handful of donors were compared, the shared fraction of clonotypes was 5% to 6.5% for naive CD4, around 3.6% for naive CD8, 2.3% for memory CD4, and around 0.37% for memory CD8. Clonotypes shared by all four sorted-subset donors showed higher generation probabilities than non-shared clonotypes. Pairwise subsampling led to the expectation that sequencing depth would affect the degree of clonotype sharing among donors. Incomplete sequencing was indicated by rarefaction of sorted-subset datasets, despite the large sequencing depth. Only blood was sampled, and tissue TCR repertoires likely differ from those in blood. The small number of donors limited the genetic and exposure-history diversity represented.

CD8 naive samples consisted of CD45RO-negative cells that were positively selected for CCR7, yielding a CD45RA+CCR7+ population without TemRA cells. Donors were healthy HIV-negative adults with no recently reported acute infections or vaccinations. All donors were Caucasian adults living in Nashville, Tennessee, USA. Blood was obtained by leukapheresis, after which PBMCs were separated by Ficoll-Histopaque density gradient centrifugation and cryopreserved in liquid nitrogen vapor phase. Analytical flow cytometry was used to check the purity and quantity of every magnetically sorted T cell population. Each sorted fraction had its genomic DNA isolated and then quantified by UV absorbance on a Nanodrop 2000c. TCR CDR3 regions were amplified from genomic DNA by multiplex PCR using the deep immunoSEQ assay. For each cell subset, the extracted genomic DNA was distributed evenly across all wells of several immunoSEQ 96-well plates, and each plate served as one replicate. For sorted subsets, about 220 ng of genomic DNA, equivalent to 25,000 to 35,000 T cell genomes, went into each replicate PCR. Purified libraries were measured with a Qubit 3.0 fluorometer, size-checked on a Bioanalyzer 2100, and measured again with the KAPA Library Quantification kit. Every immunoSEQ 96-well plate was sequenced on a separate single-read 150-cycle Illumina NextSeq 550 flow cell. The original pipeline was this. Because only junctional sequences without quality scores were contained in the immunoSEQ output, filtering matching that applied to full-length reads could not be performed. Sequences were annotated with PyIR, a Python wrapper for IgBLAST v1.9, using IMGT germline references to assign V/J genes and CDR3. Reads were filtered out if the reads had weak V/J assignments (E-value above 1e-6), no CDR3, stop codons, out-of-frame junctions, or ambiguous translated residues. V3J clonotypes were defined by identical inferred V gene, J gene, and CDR3 amino acid sequence. Percentage overlap between repertoires was calculated by dividing the number of shared unique clonotypes by the size of the smaller repertoire. Repertoire richness was assessed with RTK rarefaction, the Chao1 estimator, and Recon v2.1 estimates of unobserved clonotypes. OLGA was used to compute generation probabilities for all TCRbeta clonotypes that the gDNA method yielded from a few donors. TCRdb holds this immuneACCESS table with in-frame rearrangements only. Some clones are missing; in checked studies, unresolved V genes explain under half, and the rest has no known cause. That table gives V, J and clone size, and the DNA gave D and trimming. The sample profile shows approximately 590,000 clones; nearly 97% of them were found once. The top ten hold 0.085% to 0.11% of the sample.

The chain couples TRBV4-1 to TRBJ2-7, with the D gene not confidently named. This sequence originates from a woman in her 30s in good health. The specimen was naive CD8+ T cells sorted from blood. Taken with the paper, the label for cell subset or site translates to: CD45RA+CCR7+. The CDR3 region reads CASSQVSVRKYEQYF. Read as DNA, the sequence is TGCGCCAGCAGCCAAGTATCGGTGAGAAAATACGAGCAGTACTTC.